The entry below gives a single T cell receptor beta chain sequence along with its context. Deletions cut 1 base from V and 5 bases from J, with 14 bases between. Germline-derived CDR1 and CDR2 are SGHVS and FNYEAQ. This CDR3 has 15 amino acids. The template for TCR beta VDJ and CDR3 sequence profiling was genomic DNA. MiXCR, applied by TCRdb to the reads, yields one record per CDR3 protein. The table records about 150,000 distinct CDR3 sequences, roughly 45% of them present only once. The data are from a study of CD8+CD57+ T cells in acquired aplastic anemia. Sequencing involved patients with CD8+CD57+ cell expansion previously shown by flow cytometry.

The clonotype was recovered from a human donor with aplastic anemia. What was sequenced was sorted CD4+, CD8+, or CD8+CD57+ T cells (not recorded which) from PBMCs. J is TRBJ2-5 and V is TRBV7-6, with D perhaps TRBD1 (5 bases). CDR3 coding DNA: TGTGCCAGCAGCTTAGTTGGCAGGGATGGCGAGACCCAGTACTTC. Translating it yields CASSLVGRDGETQYF.